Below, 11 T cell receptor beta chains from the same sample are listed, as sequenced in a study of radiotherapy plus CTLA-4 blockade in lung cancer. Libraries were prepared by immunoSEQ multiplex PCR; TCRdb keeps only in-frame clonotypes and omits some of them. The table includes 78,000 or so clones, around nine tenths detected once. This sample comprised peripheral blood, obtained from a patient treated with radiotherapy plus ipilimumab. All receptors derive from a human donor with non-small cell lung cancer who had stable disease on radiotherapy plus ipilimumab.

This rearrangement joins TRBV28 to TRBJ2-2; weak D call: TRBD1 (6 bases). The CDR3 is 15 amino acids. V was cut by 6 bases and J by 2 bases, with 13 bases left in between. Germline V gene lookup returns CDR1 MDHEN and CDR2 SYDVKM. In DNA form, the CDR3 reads TGTGCCAGCAGCCTGGACAGACTCAACACCGGGGAGCTGTTTTTT. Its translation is CASSLDRLNTGELFF.

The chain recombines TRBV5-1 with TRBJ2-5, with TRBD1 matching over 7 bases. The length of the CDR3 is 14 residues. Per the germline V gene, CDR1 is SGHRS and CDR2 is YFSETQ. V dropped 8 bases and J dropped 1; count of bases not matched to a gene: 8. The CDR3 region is CASKPGTVQETQYF. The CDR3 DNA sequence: TGCGCCAGTAAACCTGGGACAGTCCAAGAGACCCAGTACTTC.

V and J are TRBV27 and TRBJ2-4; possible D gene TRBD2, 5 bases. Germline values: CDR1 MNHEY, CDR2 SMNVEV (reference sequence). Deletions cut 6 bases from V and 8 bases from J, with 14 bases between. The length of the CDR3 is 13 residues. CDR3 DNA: TGTGCCAGCAGCCGCACTAGACAAGACATTCAGTACTTC. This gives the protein CASSRTRQDIQYF.

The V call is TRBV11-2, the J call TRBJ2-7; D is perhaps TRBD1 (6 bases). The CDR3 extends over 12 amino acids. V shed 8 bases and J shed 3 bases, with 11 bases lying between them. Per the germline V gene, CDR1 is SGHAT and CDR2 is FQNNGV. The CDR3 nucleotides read TGTGCCAGCGCAGGGGATAGCTACGAGCAGTACTTC. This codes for CASAGDSYEQYF.

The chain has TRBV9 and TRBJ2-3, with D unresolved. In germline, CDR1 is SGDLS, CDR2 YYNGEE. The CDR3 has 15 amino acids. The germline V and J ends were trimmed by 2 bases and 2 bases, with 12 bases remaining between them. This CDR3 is CASSVRSEPTDTQYF. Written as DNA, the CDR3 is TGTGCCAGCAGCGTTAGGTCGGAACCCACAGATACGCAGTATTTT.

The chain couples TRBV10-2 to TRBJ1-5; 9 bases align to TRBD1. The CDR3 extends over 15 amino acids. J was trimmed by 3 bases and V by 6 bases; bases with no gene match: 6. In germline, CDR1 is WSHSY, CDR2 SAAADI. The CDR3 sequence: CASRGTGTVNQPQHF. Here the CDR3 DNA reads TGCGCCAGCAGAGGGACAGGGACCGTCAATCAGCCCCAGCATTTT.

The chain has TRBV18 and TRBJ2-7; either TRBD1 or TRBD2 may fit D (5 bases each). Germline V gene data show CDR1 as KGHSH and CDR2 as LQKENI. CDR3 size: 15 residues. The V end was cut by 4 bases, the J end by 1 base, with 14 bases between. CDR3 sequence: CASSLTRDGSYEQYF. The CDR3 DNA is TGTGCCAGCTCACTCACCCGGGACGGATCCTACGAGCAGTACTTC.

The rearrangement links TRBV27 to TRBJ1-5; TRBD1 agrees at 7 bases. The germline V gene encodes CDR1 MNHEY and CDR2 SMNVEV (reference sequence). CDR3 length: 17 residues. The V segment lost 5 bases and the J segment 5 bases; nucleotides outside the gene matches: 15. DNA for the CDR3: TGTGCCAGCAGTCCAAGCCCCGACAGGGAAAGATATCAGCCCCAGCATTTT. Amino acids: CASSPSPDRERYQPQHF.

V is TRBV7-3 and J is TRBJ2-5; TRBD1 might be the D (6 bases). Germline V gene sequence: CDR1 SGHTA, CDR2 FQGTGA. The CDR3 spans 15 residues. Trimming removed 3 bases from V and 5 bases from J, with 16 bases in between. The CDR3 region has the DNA TGTGCCAGCAGCTTGACAGGAAAGTTGGGGGAGACCCAGTACTTC. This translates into CASSLTGKLGETQYF.

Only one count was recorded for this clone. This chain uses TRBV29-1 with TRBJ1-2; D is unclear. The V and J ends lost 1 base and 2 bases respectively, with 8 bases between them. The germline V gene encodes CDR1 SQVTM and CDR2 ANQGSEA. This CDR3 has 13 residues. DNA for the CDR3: TGCAGCGTTGAAGGCAAAGGAAACTATGGCTACACCTTC. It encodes CSVEGKGNYGYTF.

CDR3 region: CASSTGGGYEQYF. The CDR3 DNA is TGTGCCAGCAGTACAGGGGGCGGGTACGAGCAGTACTTC. The V gene is TRBV6-6, the J gene TRBJ2-7, with 9 bases lining up with TRBD1. CDR3 length: 13 residues. V lost 5 bases and J lost 4; bases outside the gene matches: 3. Germline lookup yields CDR1 MNHNY and CDR2 SVGAGI (reference sequence).